Below are 18 T cell receptor beta chains sequenced from a single sample in a study of blood T cell repertoires in COVID-19. TCRdb's table, derived via immunoSEQ multiplex PCR, lists solely in-frame clones and lacks some. The data show some 150,000 clones, 77% seen once. The specimen sequenced was peripheral blood. These receptors all stem from a woman aged 50 to 65 with active or convalescent COVID-19.

This chain links TRBV30 with TRBJ2-7; 14 bases map to TRBD2. Germline CDR1 and CDR2: GTSNPN and SVGIG (reference sequence). The CDR3 covers 17 residues. Germline trimming cut 3 bases from V and 1 base from J; bases unmatched to any gene: 8. CDR3: CAWRLGLAGEKSYEQYF. In DNA form, the CDR3 reads TGTGCCTGGAGGCTGGGACTAGCGGGGGAGAAATCCTACGAGCAGTACTTC.

Points on this clone: At the DNA level, this CDR3 is encoded by other sequences in the same sample as well. The CDR3 reads CASSERGGRTEAFF. In nucleotides, the CDR3 is TGTGCCAGCAGTGAACGGGGGGGACGGACTGAAGCTTTCTTT. The genes are TRBV2 and TRBJ1-1; D is possibly TRBD1 (5 bases). Trimming took off 2 bases at V and 5 bases at J, with 12 bases between the two ends. Germline V gene data show CDR1 as SNHLY and CDR2 as FYNNEI. This CDR3 is built from 14 residues.

The gene calls are TRBV9 and TRBJ1-5, with 10 bases fitting TRBD1. CDR1 and CDR2 (germline): SGDLS, YYNGEE. Germline trimming cut 1 base from V and 2 bases from J; bases unmatched to any gene: 15. This CDR3 contains 20 residues. This chain's CDR3 is CASSVIVRDRGRRRNQPQHF. The CDR3 region has the DNA TGTGCCAGCAGCGTAATAGTGAGGGACAGGGGCCGTCGGCGCAATCAGCCCCAGCATTTT.

V usage is TRBV11-2 and J usage is TRBJ1-1, with D possibly TRBD1 on 6 matching bases. The CDR3 is made up of 16 amino acids. Trimming took 2 bases from V and 0 from J, leaving 13 bases between them. Germline values: CDR1 SGHAT, CDR2 FQNNGV. The CDR3 region has the DNA TGTGCCAGCAGCTTAATCCAGGGGCGCCTGAACACTGAAGCTTTCTTT. As protein: CASSLIQGRLNTEAFF.

The chain recombines TRBV7-2 with TRBJ2-3, with 8 bases identical to TRBD2. Losses at the gene ends were 3 bases for V and 2 bases for J; bases not matched to a gene: 13. The germline V gene has CDR1 SGHTA and CDR2 FQGNSA. The CDR3 spans 18 residues. CDR3 amino acids: CASSFHRGAGGPTDTQYF. CDR3 nucleotide sequence: TGTGCCAGCAGCTTCCACCGGGGGGCGGGGGGCCCCACAGATACGCAGTATTTT.

This clone was counted ten times or more. The sample holds other DNA sequences that translate to the same CDR3. J is TRBJ1-2 and V is TRBV15; 9 positions agree with TRBD1. Trimming at V came to 3 bases and at J to 5 bases, leaving 4 bases not matched to a gene. Per germline, CDR1 LNHNV and CDR2 YYDKDF (reference sequence). The CDR3 has 14 amino acids. The CDR3 bases are TGTGCCACCAGCAGGGACAGGGGACGGTATGGCTACACCTTC. It encodes CATSRDRGRYGYTF. Supplemented by reference TRBV15 and TRBJ1-2, the full variable domain reads DAMVIQNPRYQVTQFGKPVTLSCSQTLNHNVMYWYQQKSSQAPKLLFHYYDKDFNNEADTPDNFQSRRPNTSFCFLDIRSPGLGDTAMYLCATSRDRGRYGYTFGSGTRLTVV.

This clone is a singleton in its sample. V gene TRBV5-6 combines with J gene TRBJ2-1; the D gene is possibly TRBD1 (6 bases). The CDR3 extends over 15 amino acids. The germline V gene encodes CDR1 SGHDT and CDR2 YYEEEE. The V end was cut by 1 base, the J end by 6 bases, with 14 bases between. CDR3 loop: CASSLQGGRGNEQFF. The CDR3 nucleotides are TGTGCCAGCAGCTTGCAAGGGGGAAGGGGCAATGAGCAGTTCTTC.

V gene TRBV7-2 combines with J gene TRBJ2-1, with 9 bases identical to TRBD2. This CDR3 spans 14 amino acids. Germline values: CDR1 SGHTA, CDR2 FQGNSA. V was clipped by 8 bases and J by 6 bases; unmatched bases: 8. The CDR3 sequence is CASSRSGGSNEQFF. The CDR3 DNA sequence: TGTGCCAGCTCCAGGAGCGGGGGGTCCAATGAGCAGTTCTTC.

This sequence joins TRBV2 and TRBJ2-1; 10 nucleotides match TRBD2. CDR1 is SNHLY and CDR2 is FYNNEI in the germline V gene. The CDR3 extends over 16 amino acids. The V segment lost 0 bases and the J segment 10 bases; nucleotides outside the gene matches: 9. Written as DNA, the CDR3 is TGTGCCAGCAGTGAAGCGGCACTAGCGGGGCTTGGGGAGCAGTTCTTC. Protein: CASSEAALAGLGEQFF.

The chain uses TRBV7-2 and TRBJ1-3; a possible D gene is TRBD1 (5 bases). Germline CDR1 and CDR2: SGHTA and FQGNSA. V shed 6 bases and J shed 8 bases, with 14 bases lying between them. The CDR3 has 13 amino acids. The chain's CDR3 is CASRRGGAYTIYF. The CDR3 nucleotides read TGTGCCAGCAGGAGGGGCGGGGCTTACACCATATATTTT. Full variable domain (remainder filled in from reference TRBV7-2 and TRBJ1-3): GAGVSQSPSNKVTEKGKDVELRCDPISGHTALYWYRQSLGQGLEFLIYFQGNSAPDKSGLPSDRFSAERTGGSVSTLTIQRTQQEDSAVYLCASRRGGAYTIYFGEGSWLTVV.

The genes are TRBV25-1 and TRBJ1-4; TRBD1 matches at 9 bases. Germline V gene lookup returns CDR1 MGHDK and CDR2 SYGVNS. There are 15 residues in the CDR3. With V trimmed by 4 bases and J by 5 bases, 5 bases remained unmatched. The CDR3 region has the DNA TGTGCCAGCAGTGCTGTCGGACAGGGGAATGAAAAACTGTTTTTT. Protein product: CASSAVGQGNEKLFF.

This chain uses TRBV28 with TRBJ1-6; perhaps TRBD1 as D (5 bases). The CDR3 extends over 15 amino acids. V shed 5 bases and J shed 6 bases, with 14 bases lying between them. CDR1 is MDHEN, CDR2 SYDVKM, per germline. CDR3 nucleotides: TGTGCCAGCAGTAAGGCGGGGGTTTTTAATTCACCCCTCCACTTT. Translated, it gives CASSKAGVFNSPLHF.

The CDR3 is CASSFRGNQPQHF. The CDR3 region has the DNA TGTGCCAGCAGTTTTCGGGGCAATCAGCCCCAGCATTTT. V gene TRBV12-3 or TRBV12-4 combines with J gene TRBJ1-5; D gene uncertain. This CDR3 region has 13 residues. The germline V and J ends were trimmed by 3 bases and 2 bases, with 5 bases remaining between them.

This clone was observed a few times. This chain links TRBV6-2 or TRBV6-3 with TRBJ2-5, with 9 bases fitting TRBD2. There are 15 residues in the CDR3. In germline, CDR1 is MNHEY, CDR2 SVGEGT. V was clipped by 4 bases and J by 1 base; unmatched bases: 4. CDR3 sequence reads: CASSSAGGPQETQYF. CDR3 DNA sequence: TGTGCCAGCAGTTCGGCGGGAGGGCCCCAAGAGACCCAGTACTTC.

This clone was seen more than once but under ten times. This chain links TRBV11-2 with TRBJ2-2, with D maybe TRBD2 (6 bases). The V end lost 2 bases, the J end lost 5 bases, and 15 bases lay between the germline ends. Per germline, CDR1 SGHAT and CDR2 FQNNGV. The length of the CDR3 is 16 residues. The CDR3 protein is CASSLIFAAGTGELFF. In DNA, the CDR3 is TGTGCCAGCAGCTTAATTTTTGCGGCGGGGACCGGGGAGCTGTTTTTT.

This chain connects TRBV30 to TRBJ2-7, with 10 bases lining up with TRBD1. This CDR3 spans 13 amino acids. V shed 1 base and J 5 bases; nucleotides not matched to a gene: 2. Germline V lookup: CDR1 GTSNPN, CDR2 SVGIG (reference sequence). CDR3 sequence: CAWSADRGDEQYF. The CDR3 bases are TGTGCCTGGAGTGCGGACAGGGGGGACGAGCAGTACTTC.

V gene TRBV28 combines with J gene TRBJ1-2; TRBD1 might be the D (5 bases). Trimming removed 3 bases from V and 4 bases from J, with 12 bases in between. The length of the CDR3 is 14 residues. CDR1 and CDR2 (germline): MDHEN, SYDVKM. The CDR3 sequence: CASSFPGEIYGYTF. DNA for the CDR3: TGTGCCAGCAGTTTTCCGGGGGAAATCTATGGCTACACCTTC.

The chain couples TRBV20-1 to TRBJ2-1; no clear D. The CDR3 contains 11 residues. Trimming left V 2 bases short and J 8 bases short, with 7 bases between. Germline CDR1 DFQATT, CDR2 SNEGSKA (reference sequence). CDR3 in DNA: TGCAGTGCTAGACCAAATTATGAGCAGTTCTTC. Encoded protein: CSARPNYEQFF.